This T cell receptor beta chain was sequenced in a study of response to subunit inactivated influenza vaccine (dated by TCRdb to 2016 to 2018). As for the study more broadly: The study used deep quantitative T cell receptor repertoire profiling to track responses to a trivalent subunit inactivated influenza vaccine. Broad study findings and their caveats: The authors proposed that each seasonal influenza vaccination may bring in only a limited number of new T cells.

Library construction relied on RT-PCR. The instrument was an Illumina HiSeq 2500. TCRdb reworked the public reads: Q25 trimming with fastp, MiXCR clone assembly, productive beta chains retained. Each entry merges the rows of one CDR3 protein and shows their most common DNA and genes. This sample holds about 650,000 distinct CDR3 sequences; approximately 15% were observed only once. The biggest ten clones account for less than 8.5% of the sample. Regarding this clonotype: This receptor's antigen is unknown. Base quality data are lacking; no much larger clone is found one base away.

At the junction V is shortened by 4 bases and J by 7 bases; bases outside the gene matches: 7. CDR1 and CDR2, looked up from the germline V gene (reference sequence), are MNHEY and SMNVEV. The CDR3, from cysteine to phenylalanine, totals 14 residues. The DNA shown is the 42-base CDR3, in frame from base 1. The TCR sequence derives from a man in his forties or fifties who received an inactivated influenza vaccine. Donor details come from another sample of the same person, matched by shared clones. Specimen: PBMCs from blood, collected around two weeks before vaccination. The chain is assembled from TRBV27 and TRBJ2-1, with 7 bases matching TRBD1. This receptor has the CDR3 CASSSRQGVNEQFF. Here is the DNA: TGTGCCAGCAGTTCTAGACAGGGAGTGAATGAGCAGTTCTTC.